The rows below give T cell receptor beta chains drawn from one sample of a study of shared clonotypes between healthy human individuals. Data came from immunoSEQ multiplex PCR; TCRdb stores just in-frame clones and leaves some out. The sample holds about 820,000 clones, nearly 95% seen once. Sequencing was carried out using naive CD8+ T cells sorted from blood. All receptors derive from a man aged 25-45 years in good health. CDR3s include the opening cysteine and the closing phenylalanine or tryptophan. Fields, in order: CDR3 protein, J gene, V gene.

CDR3: CASSQGLAGHIYEQYF
J: TRBJ2-7
V: TRBV14

CDR3: CSVVRGNYNEQFF
J: TRBJ2-1
V: TRBV29-1

CDR3: CASSGTNTGELFF
J: TRBJ2-2
V: TRBV7-2

CDR3: CASSLEGAGGSYEQYF
J: TRBJ2-7
V: TRBV7-9

CDR3: CASSSSRSGSVETQYF
J: TRBJ2-5
V: TRBV11-2

CDR3: CAISELAGGPLEQFF
J: TRBJ2-1
V: TRBV10-3

CDR3: CASSEGLHGFF
J: TRBJ2-1
V: TRBV25-1

CDR3: CASSGDPAGDFNYNEQFF
J: TRBJ2-1
V: TRBV10-1

CDR3: CASSQDSLAGGTGYNEQFF
J: TRBJ2-1
V: TRBV4-1

CDR3: CSVVRMGTEAFF
J: TRBJ1-1
V: TRBV29-1

CDR3: CASSSNPRTTDTQYF
J: TRBJ2-3
V: TRBV7-8

CDR3: CASSGGTGFYEQYF
J: TRBJ2-7
V: TRBV19

CDR3: CASSLGVGSVVAFF
J: TRBJ1-1
V: TRBV7-9

CDR3: CASSETGSSGELFF
J: TRBJ2-2
V: TRBV25-1

CDR3: CASMAGGPYEQFF
J: TRBJ2-1
V: TRBV10-2

CDR3: CASSQELTIFLMNTEAFF
J: TRBJ1-1
V: TRBV4-1

CDR3: CASSVVGRLAGASYNEQFF
J: TRBJ2-1
V: TRBV9

CDR3: CASSLRAALQPQHF
J: TRBJ1-5
V: TRBV5-5

CDR3: CASRLQATYYNEQFF
J: TRBJ2-1
V: TRBV28

CDR3: CASSLVAGVGRNEQFF
J: TRBJ2-1
V: TRBV7-9

CDR3: CASSPGTLGEQYF
J: TRBJ2-7
V: TRBV4-1

CDR3: CASSPVQGVNEKLFF
J: TRBJ1-4
V: TRBV27

CDR3: CASSSGYPGELFF
J: TRBJ2-2
V: TRBV5-6

CDR3: CASSYRQGYEQYF
J: TRBJ2-7
V: TRBV6-6

CDR3: CASSVAGLAQETQYF
J: TRBJ2-5
V: TRBV9

CDR3: CASSLVLGASSYNEQFF
J: TRBJ2-1
V: TRBV7-8

CDR3: CAWTEIGQGALDSGYTF
J: TRBJ1-2
V: TRBV30

CDR3: CASSRGGETYEQYF
J: TRBJ2-7
V: TRBV27

CDR3: CASSFPGGTGYTF
J: TRBJ1-2
V: TRBV27

CDR3: CASTPLAGYSYEQYF
J: TRBJ2-7
V: TRBV2

CDR3: CASSDSNSGSYEQFF
J: TRBJ2-1
V: TRBV6-4

CDR3: CASSLEITGTGLSGANVLTF
J: TRBJ2-6
V: TRBV5-1

CDR3: CAWTPVAGINNEQFF
J: TRBJ2-1
V: TRBV30

CDR3: CSVDGAGRSSQETQYF
J: TRBJ2-5
V: TRBV29-1

CDR3: CSVEVPTTNTEAFF
J: TRBJ1-1
V: TRBV29-1

CDR3: CASSAWTSGETQYF
J: TRBJ2-5
V: TRBV9

CDR3: CASSRMGRGTDTQYF
J: TRBJ2-3
V: TRBV5-1

CDR3: CASSLRKRGVSDEQFF
J: TRBJ2-1
V: TRBV5-5

CDR3: CASSPRDLVTDTQYF
J: TRBJ2-3
V: TRBV5-1

CDR3: CASSMWDRGSLAKNIQYF
J: TRBJ2-4
V: TRBV19